This TCR beta chain was recovered during a study of alternative splicing in chronic myeloid leukemia remission (TCRdb year 2020). A note on the overall study: Peripheral blood from chronic-phase CML patients at diagnosis and remission was profiled by RNA sequencing and compared with healthy donors. Total RNA was extracted with Trizol from peripheral blood mononuclear cells of diagnosis, remission and control samples. The French Persistem study contributed nine CML samples, of which seven were diagnostic and two were matched remission samples. The RESIST (imatinib), ENESTxtnd (nilotinib) and PINNACLE (nilotinib plus pegylated interferon) trials supplied 10 or so diagnostic specimens along with matched remission specimens. The median age was roughly 49 years at diagnosis and approximately 56 at remission, while healthy controls had a median age of about 39. For the trials, the diagnostic specimens consisted of total leukocytes from peripheral blood that had been collected in EDTA. In terms of female/male counts, the diagnosis samples were 11/5, the remission samples were 8/3 and the controls were 2/4. The paper's findings and limits, for the study overall: At remission, blood cell composition had been reconfigured so that it resembled normal controls enriched in lymphoid cells. Blood cell composition varied strongly between timepoints, moving from enrichment of myeloid progenitors at diagnosis to enrichment of mature lymphoid cells at remission.

Library creation used bulk RNA-seq. The TruSeq Stranded RNA sample prep kit was used to generate libraries of poly-A-enriched mRNA from an input of approximately 1 ug total RNA. Each sample was sequenced in triplicate using paired-end sequencing on a HiSeq 2500. Each mate in the RNA-seq data had a read length of 125 nucleotides. On the study's bioinformatics: After trimming, reads were aligned to hg38 using STAR v2.7, and quality control was handled by FASTQC, RSeQC and multiqc. Salmon 0.14.1 was used to quantify gene expression levels as transcripts per million (TPM). The results of principal component analysis suggested that neither trial, library batch, sequencing batch, treatment regimen nor sex drove the transcriptomic profiles. TCRdb reprocessed the reads; each CDR3 protein sequence makes one entry, and DNA is unavailable. The V and J calls shown here were made by TCRdb, not taken from the authors' results. This sample gives 550 to 800 distinct CDR3 sequences in total; 95% to 98% of them show up just once. Clones ranked in the top ten supply approximately 3.3% of the sample.

According to the germline V gene, CDR1 reads KGHDR and CDR2 reads SFDVKD. From the cysteine through the phenylalanine, the CDR3 covers 13 amino acids. DNA for this receptor is not on file. This clonotype was seen more than once but under ten times. What this receptor recognizes is not known. The time point label corresponds to: chronic-phase CML before TKI therapy (screening/day 1). Roughly 15 CML patients were included in the patient cohort, and matched post-remission samples were retrieved for a subset of these patients. The sample was PBMCs or total blood leukocytes (not recorded which), taken at diagnosis. The sequence came from an adult with chronic myeloid leukemia. The sequence joins TRBV24-1 to TRBJ1-3. The CDR3 in this case is CATSDFCRNTIYF.